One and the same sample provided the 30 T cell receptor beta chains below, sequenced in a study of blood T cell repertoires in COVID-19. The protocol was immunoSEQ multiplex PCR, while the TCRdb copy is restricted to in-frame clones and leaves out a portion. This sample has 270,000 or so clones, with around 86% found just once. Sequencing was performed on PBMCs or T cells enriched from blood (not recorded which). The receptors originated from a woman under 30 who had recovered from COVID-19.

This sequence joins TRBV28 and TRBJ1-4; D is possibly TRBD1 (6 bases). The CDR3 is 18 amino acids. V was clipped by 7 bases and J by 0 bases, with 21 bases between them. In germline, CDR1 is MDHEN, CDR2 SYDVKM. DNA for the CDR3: TGTGCCAGCAACGTCCCCTCCGGGACATCCTCAACTAATGAAAAACTGTTTTTT. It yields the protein CASNVPSGTSSTNEKLFF.

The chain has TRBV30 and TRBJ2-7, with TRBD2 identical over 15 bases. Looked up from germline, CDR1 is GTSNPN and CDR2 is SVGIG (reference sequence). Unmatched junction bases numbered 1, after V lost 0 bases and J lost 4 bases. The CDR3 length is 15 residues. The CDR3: CAWSVGTSGRYEQYF. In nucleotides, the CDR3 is TGTGCCTGGAGTGTAGGGACTAGCGGGAGGTACGAGCAGTACTTC. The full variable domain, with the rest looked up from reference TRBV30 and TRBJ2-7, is SQTIHQWPATLVQPVGSPLSLECTVEGTSNPNLYWYRQAAGRGLQLLFYSVGIGQISSEVPQNLSASRPQDRQFILSSKKLLLSDSGFYLCAWSVGTSGRYEQYFGPGTRLTVT.

In nucleotides, the CDR3 is TGCGCCAGCAGCCAAGTTGCGGGTTGGAACACTGAAGCTTTCTTT. Residues: CASSQVAGWNTEAFF. The chain is built from TRBV4-1 and TRBJ1-1; D gene uncertain. The germline V gene has CDR1 MGHRA and CDR2 YSYEKL. V lost 1 base, J lost 1 base, and 10 bases lay in between. The CDR3 spans 15 residues.

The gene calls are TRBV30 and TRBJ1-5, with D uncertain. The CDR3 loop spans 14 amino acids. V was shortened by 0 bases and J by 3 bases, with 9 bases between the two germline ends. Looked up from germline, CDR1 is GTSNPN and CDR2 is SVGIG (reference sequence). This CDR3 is CAWSVERLNQPQHF. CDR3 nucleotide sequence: TGTGCCTGGAGTGTAGAGAGACTCAATCAGCCCCAGCATTTT.

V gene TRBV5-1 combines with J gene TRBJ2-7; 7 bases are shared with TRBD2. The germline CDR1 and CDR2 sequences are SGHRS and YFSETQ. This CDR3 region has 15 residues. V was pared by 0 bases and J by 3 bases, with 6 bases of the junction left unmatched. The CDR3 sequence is CASSLAGGGYYEQYF. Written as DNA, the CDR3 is TGCGCCAGCAGCTTGGCTGGGGGAGGGTACTACGAGCAGTACTTC.

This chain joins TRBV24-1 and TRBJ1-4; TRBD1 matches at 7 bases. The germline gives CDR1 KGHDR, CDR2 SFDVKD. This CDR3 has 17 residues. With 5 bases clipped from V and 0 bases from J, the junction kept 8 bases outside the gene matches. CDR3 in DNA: TGTGCCACCAGTGGTTCCGGGACAGCCGCAACTAATGAAAAACTGTTTTTT. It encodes CATSGSGTAATNEKLFF.

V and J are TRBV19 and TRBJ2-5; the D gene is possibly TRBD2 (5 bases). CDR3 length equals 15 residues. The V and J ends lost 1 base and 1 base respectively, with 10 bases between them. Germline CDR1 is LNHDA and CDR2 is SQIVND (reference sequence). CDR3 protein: CASSIVRDSQETQYF. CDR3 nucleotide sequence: TGTGCCAGTAGTATAGTGAGGGATTCCCAAGAGACCCAGTACTTC.

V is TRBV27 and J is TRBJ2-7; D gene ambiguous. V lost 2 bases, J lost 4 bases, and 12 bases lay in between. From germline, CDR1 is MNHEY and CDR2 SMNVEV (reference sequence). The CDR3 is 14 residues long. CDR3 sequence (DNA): TGTGCCAGCAGTTTAAACTATCAAGAGTACGAGCAGTACTTC. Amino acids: CASSLNYQEYEQYF.

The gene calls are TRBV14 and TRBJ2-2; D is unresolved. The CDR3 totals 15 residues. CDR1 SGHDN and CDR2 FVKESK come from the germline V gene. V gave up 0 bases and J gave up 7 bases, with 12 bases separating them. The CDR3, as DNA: TGTGCCAGCAGCCAAGACTTGTCAGGTCTCGGGGAGCTGTTTTTT. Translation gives CASSQDLSGLGELFF.

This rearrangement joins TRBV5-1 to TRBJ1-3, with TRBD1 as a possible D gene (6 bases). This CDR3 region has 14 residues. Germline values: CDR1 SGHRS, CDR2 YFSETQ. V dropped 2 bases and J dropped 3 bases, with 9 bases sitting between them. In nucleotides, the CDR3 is TGCGCCAGCAGCTTACAGGGAAATGGAAACACCATATATTTT. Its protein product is CASSLQGNGNTIYF.

The CDR3 DNA reads as TGTGCCAGCAGTTTAAGCAGGGAAGAGAGTCAGCCCCAGCATTTT. Translating gives CASSLSREESQPQHF. The rearrangement links TRBV27 to TRBJ1-5; D perhaps matches TRBD1 (5 bases). Trimming stripped 2 bases from V and 6 bases from J, with 14 bases between. Looked up from germline, CDR1 is MNHEY and CDR2 is SMNVEV (reference sequence). The CDR3 has 15 residues.

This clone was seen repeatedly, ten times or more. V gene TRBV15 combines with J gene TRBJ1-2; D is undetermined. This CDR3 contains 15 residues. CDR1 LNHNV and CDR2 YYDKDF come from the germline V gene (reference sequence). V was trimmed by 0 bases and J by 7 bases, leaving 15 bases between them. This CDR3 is CATSRDAQWKFGYTF. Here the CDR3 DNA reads TGTGCCACCAGCAGAGATGCACAGTGGAAGTTTGGCTACACCTTC.

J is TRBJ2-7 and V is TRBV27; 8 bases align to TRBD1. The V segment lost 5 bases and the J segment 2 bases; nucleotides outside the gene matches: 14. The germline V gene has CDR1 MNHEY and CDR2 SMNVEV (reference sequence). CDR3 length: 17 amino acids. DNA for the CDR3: TGTGCCAGCAGTACCCAGGCCGGACAGGGATTGCCCTACGAGCAGTACTTC. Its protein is CASSTQAGQGLPYEQYF.

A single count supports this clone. The CDR3 loop reads CASSRGESDTGELFF. Here the CDR3 DNA reads TGTGCCAGCAGCCGCGGAGAGTCGGACACCGGGGAGCTGTTTTTT. This chain joins TRBV3-1 (or the pseudogene TRBV3-2) and TRBJ2-2; no clear D gene. This CDR3 region has 15 residues. Germline CDR1 LGHDT, CDR2 YNNKEL (reference sequence). V dropped 4 bases and J dropped 3 bases, with 12 bases sitting between them.

Written as DNA, the CDR3 is TGCGCCAGCAGCCAAAAGCAGGGGGCGGGTACTGAAGCTTTCTTT. The encoded protein is CASSQKQGAGTEAFF. The genes are TRBV4-1 and TRBJ1-1; 8 nucleotides line up with TRBD1. Germline V lookup: CDR1 MGHRA, CDR2 YSYEKL. The CDR3 sequence is 15 residues long. The ends lost 2 bases at V and 5 bases at J; junction bases unmatched: 7.

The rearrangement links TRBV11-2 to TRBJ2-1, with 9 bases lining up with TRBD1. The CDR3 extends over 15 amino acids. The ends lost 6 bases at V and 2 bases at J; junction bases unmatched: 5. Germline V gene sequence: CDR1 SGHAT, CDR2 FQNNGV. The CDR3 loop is CASSNDRGAYNEQFF. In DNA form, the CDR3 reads TGTGCCAGCAGTAATGACAGGGGGGCCTACAATGAGCAGTTCTTC.

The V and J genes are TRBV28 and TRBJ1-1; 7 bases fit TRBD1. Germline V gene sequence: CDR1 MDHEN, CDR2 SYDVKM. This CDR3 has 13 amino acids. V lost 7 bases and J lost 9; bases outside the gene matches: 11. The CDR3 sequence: CASTPGDREQAFF. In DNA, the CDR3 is TGTGCCAGCACCCCGGGAGACAGGGAACAAGCTTTCTTT.

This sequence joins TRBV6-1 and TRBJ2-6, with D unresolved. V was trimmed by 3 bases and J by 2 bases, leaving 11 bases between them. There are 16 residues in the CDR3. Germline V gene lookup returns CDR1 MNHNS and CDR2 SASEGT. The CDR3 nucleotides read TGTGCCAGCAGTGAGAGCTGGTCGGCTGGGGCCAACGTCCTGACTTTC. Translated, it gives CASSESWSAGANVLTF.

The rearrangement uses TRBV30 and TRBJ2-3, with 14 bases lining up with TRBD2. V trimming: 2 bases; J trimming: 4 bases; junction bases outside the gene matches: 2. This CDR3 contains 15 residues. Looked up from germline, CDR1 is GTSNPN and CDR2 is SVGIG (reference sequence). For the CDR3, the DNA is TGTGCCTGGAGTAAGGGACTAGCGGGGGCAGATACGCAGTATTTT. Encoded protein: CAWSKGLAGADTQYF.

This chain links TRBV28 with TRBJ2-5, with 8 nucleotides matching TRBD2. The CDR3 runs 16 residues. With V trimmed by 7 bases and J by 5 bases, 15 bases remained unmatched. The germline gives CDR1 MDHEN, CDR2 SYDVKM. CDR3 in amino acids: CASIPGGQRELETQYF. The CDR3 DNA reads TGTGCCAGCATCCCCGGGGGCCAGCGGGAGCTGGAGACCCAGTACTTC.

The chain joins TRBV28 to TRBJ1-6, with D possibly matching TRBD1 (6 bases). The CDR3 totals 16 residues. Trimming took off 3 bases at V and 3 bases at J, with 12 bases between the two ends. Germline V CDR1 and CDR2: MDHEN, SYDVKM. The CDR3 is CASSLSTGYYNSPLHF. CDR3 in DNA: TGTGCCAGCAGTTTGTCGACAGGTTACTATAATTCACCCCTCCACTTT.

CDR3 nucleotides: TGTGCCAGCACCTCACTGGGGCGCCAGACTGAAGCTTTCTTT. Its translation is CASTSLGRQTEAFF. The chain is built from TRBV16 and TRBJ1-1, with D tentatively TRBD1 (5 bases). The V end lost 7 bases, the J end lost 5 bases, and 17 bases lay between the germline ends. CDR1 is KGHSY and CDR2 is FQNENV in the germline V gene. The CDR3 is 14 amino acids. Full variable domain (rest looked up from reference TRBV16 and TRBJ1-1): GEEVAQTPKHLVRGEGQKAKLYCAPIKGHSYVFWYQQVLKNEFKFLISFQNENVFDETGMPKERFSAKCLPNSPCSLEIQATKLEDSAVYFCASTSLGRQTEAFFGQGTRLTVV.

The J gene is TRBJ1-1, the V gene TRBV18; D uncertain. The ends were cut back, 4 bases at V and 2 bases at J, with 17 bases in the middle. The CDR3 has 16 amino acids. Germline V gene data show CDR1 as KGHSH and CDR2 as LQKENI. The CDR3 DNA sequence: TGTGCCAGCTCACTACCAGGCAGGTCCGCTAACACTGAAGCTTTCTTT. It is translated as CASSLPGRSANTEAFF.

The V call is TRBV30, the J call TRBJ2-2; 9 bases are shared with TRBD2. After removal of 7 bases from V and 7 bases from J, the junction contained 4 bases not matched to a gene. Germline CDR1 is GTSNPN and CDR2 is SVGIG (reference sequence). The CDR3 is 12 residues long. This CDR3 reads CASTSGLGELFF. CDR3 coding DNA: TGTGCCTCGACTAGCGGCCTCGGGGAGCTGTTTTTT.

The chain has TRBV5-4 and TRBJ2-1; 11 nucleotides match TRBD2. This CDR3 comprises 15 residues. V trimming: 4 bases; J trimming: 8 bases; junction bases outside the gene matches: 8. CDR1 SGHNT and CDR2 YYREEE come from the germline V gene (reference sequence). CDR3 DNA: TGTGCCAGCAGCCATACTAGCGGGAGCTCGGATGAGCAGTTCTTC. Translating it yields CASSHTSGSSDEQFF.

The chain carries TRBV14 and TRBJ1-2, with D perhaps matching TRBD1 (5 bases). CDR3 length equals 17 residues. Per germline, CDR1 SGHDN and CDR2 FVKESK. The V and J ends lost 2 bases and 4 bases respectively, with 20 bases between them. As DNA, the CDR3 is TGTGCCAGCAGCCAAACAGGTTCCCCCATAAGAAGCTATGGCTACACCTTC. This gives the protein CASSQTGSPIRSYGYTF.

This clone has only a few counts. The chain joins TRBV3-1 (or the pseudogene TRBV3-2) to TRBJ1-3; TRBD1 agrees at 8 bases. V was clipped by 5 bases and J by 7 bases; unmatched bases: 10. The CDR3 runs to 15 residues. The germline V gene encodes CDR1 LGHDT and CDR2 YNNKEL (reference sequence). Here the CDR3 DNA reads TGTGCCAGCAGCAAAAAAACAGGGGGTGGCAACACCATATATTTT. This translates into CASSKKTGGGNTIYF.

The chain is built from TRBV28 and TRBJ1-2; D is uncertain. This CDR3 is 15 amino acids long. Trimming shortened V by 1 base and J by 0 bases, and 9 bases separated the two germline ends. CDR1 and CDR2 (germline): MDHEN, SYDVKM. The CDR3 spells CASSLSKGANYGYTF. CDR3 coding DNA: TGTGCCAGCAGTTTATCGAAGGGAGCTAACTATGGCTACACCTTC.

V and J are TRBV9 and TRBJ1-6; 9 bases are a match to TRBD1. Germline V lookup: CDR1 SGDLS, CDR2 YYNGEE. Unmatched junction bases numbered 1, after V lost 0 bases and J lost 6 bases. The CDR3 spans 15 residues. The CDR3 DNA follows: TGTGCCAGCAGCGTAGAGGGACAGGGTAATTCACCCCTCCACTTT. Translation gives CASSVEGQGNSPLHF.

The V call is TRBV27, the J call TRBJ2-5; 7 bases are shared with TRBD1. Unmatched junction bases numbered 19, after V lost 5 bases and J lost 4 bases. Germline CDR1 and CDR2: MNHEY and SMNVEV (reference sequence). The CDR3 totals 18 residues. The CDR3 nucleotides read TGTGCCAGCAGTACAGATAAGCTAAACAGGGGCACCCCAGAGACCCAGTACTTC. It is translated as CASSTDKLNRGTPETQYF.